This T cell receptor (beta chain) derives from a study of blood T cell repertoires in COVID-19. Study as a whole: Samples representing acute and convalescent COVID-19 were sourced from the United States, Italy and Spain. PBMCs, B-cell-depleted T cells, or T cells provided the cDNA or gDNA that made up the material.

In the original analysis: The authors estimated nucleated cell counts from reference gene primer amplification. Clones were read by immunoSEQ multiplex PCR, and TCRdb kept only the in-frame ones, dropping some. That table furnishes V, J and clone size, whereas the DNA furnished D and trimming. The data contain about 75,000 clones, 85% to 90% of them singletons. Germline CDR1 SNHLY, CDR2 FYNNEI. The CDR3 runs to 17 residues. V was shortened by 7 bases and J by 3 bases, with 22 bases between the two germline ends. The TCR was taken from a human donor in a cohort sampled during active COVID-19. The rearrangement joins TRBV2 to TRBJ1-5; TRBD1 is a possible D gene (5 bases). Input material: peripheral blood. The CDR3 region has the DNA TGTGCCAGCAAAGGGATGCAGGGCCGTCCTTTCAATCAGCCCCAGCATTTT. Translation gives CASKGMQGRPFNQPQHF.